This is a list of T cell receptor beta chains from one sample in a study of tumor-infiltrating lymphocytes in primary liver carcinoma. TCRdb fed the multiplex PCR reads into MiXCR, producing one record per CDR3 protein. The sample shows about 310,000 distinct CDR3 sequences, almost 60% of them seen only once. Sequencing was carried out using peripheral blood. The receptors come from a young woman with primary liver carcinoma and hepatitis B virus infection. Both conserved end residues are part of each CDR3. The D gene is left open where the match is weak. Clone size, where shown, is once, few, many, or a class for clones that have expanded.

J gene: TRBJ1-3; clone size: many; V gene: TRBV11-2; D gene: .; CDR3 protein: CASSRDLSGNTIYF; CDR3 DNA: TGTGCCAGCAGCCGGGACCTCTCTGGAAACACCATATATTTT
J gene: TRBJ2-3; clone size: .; V gene: TRBV6-2/TRBV6-3; D gene: .; CDR3 protein: CASIRQGNTDTQYF; CDR3 DNA: TGTGCCAGCATTCGCCAGGGTAACACAGATACGCAGTATTTT
J gene: TRBJ2-7; clone size: .; V gene: TRBV11-2; D gene: TRBD2; CDR3 protein: CVSSFIPGRAGGDEQYF; CDR3 DNA: TGTGTCAGTAGCTTTATCCCGGGCCGAGCTGGGGGGGACGAGCAGTACTTC
J gene: TRBJ2-1; clone size: .; V gene: TRBV11-2; D gene: TRBD2; CDR3 protein: CASSFVGVAGPVVYNNEQFF; CDR3 DNA: TGTGCCAGCAGCTTTGTCGGAGTAGCGGGGCCGGTAGTGTATAACAATGAGCAGTTCTTC
J gene: TRBJ2-1; clone size: .; V gene: TRBV7-9; D gene: .; CDR3 protein: CASILEGEKQFF; CDR3 DNA: TGTGCCAGCATCCTAGAGGGGGAGAAGCAGTTCTTC
J gene: TRBJ1-4; clone size: .; V gene: TRBV7-8; D gene: TRBD1; CDR3 protein: CASSQPLQGASEKLFF; CDR3 DNA: TGTGCCAGCAGCCAACCTTTACAGGGGGCGAGTGAAAAACTGTTTTTT
J gene: TRBJ2-1; clone size: .; V gene: TRBV7-9; D gene: TRBD2; CDR3 protein: CASSLTHGTSGGAPSSYNEQFF; CDR3 DNA: TGTGCCAGCAGCTTAACTCACGGGACTAGCGGGGGGGCCCCTAGCTCCTACAATGAGCAGTTCTTC
J gene: TRBJ2-2; clone size: few; V gene: TRBV7-8; D gene: TRBD1; CDR3 protein: CASSLARDRVNTGELFF; CDR3 DNA: TGTGCCAGCAGCCTAGCGAGGGACAGGGTGAACACCGGGGAGCTGTTTTTT
J gene: TRBJ2-4; clone size: many; V gene: TRBV11-2; D gene: .; CDR3 protein: CASSFQIAKNIQYF; CDR3 DNA: TGTGCCAGCAGCTTCCAGATAGCCAAAAACATTCAGTACTTC
J gene: TRBJ2-5; clone size: .; V gene: TRBV11-2; D gene: .; CDR3 protein: CASSLFTRSETRYF; CDR3 DNA: TGTGCCAGCAGCCTTTTTACGAGGTCGGAGACCCGGTACTTC
J gene: TRBJ2-6; clone size: .; V gene: TRBV30; D gene: .; CDR3 protein: CASRASRANVLTF; CDR3 DNA: TGTGCCTCCCGAGCCTCTAGGGCCAACGTCCTGACTTTC
J gene: TRBJ2-5; clone size: .; V gene: TRBV4-3; D gene: .; CDR3 protein: CASSQRSGAKGETQYF; CDR3 DNA: TGCGCCAGCAGCCAAAGGTCGGGGGCTAAGGGAGAGACCCAGTACTTC
J gene: TRBJ1-2; clone size: .; V gene: TRBV4-2; D gene: .; CDR3 protein: CASRDKGYGYTF; CDR3 DNA: TGTGCCAGCCGGGACAAGGGCTATGGCTACACCTTC
J gene: TRBJ2-5; clone size: .; V gene: TRBV11-2; D gene: .; CDR3 protein: CVSGGPGGQETQYF; CDR3 DNA: TGTGTCAGCGGTGGGCCTGGGGGCCAAGAGACCCAGTACTTC
J gene: TRBJ2-5; clone size: .; V gene: TRBV28; D gene: .; CDR3 protein: CSSSTRTGPPSETQYF; CDR3 DNA: TGTTCCAGCAGTACGCGAACAGGGCCCCCTTCTGAGACCCAGTACTTC
J gene: TRBJ2-7; clone size: few; V gene: TRBV12-3/TRBV12-4; D gene: TRBD1; CDR3 protein: CASSSWDRLTYEQYF; CDR3 DNA: TGTGCCAGCAGTTCCTGGGACAGGCTTACCTACGAGCAGTACTTC
J gene: TRBJ1-6; clone size: few; V gene: TRBV28; D gene: .; CDR3 protein: CASSLRGTHSPLHF; CDR3 DNA: TGTGCCAGCAGTTTACGGGGGACCCATTCACCCCTCCACTTT
J gene: TRBJ2-1; clone size: .; V gene: TRBV7-9; D gene: .; CDR3 protein: CASSLGAGPHTDF; CDR3 DNA: TGTGCCAGCAGCTTAGGGGCGGGCCCCCATACCGACTTC
J gene: TRBJ1-1; clone size: .; V gene: TRBV6-5; D gene: .; CDR3 protein: CASNWGTEAFF; CDR3 DNA: TGTGCCAGCAATTGGGGGACTGAAGCTTTCTTT
J gene: TRBJ2-7; clone size: once; V gene: TRBV7-8; D gene: .; CDR3 protein: CASSSTGERSYEQYF; CDR3 DNA: TGTGCCAGCAGCTCCACCGGAGAGAGGTCCTACGAGCAGTACTTC
J gene: TRBJ2-3; clone size: .; V gene: TRBV11-3; D gene: .; CDR3 protein: CVSSSLREDKQYF; CDR3 DNA: TGTGTCAGCAGCTCTCTCAGGGAGGATAAGCAGTATTTT
J gene: TRBJ2-7; clone size: few; V gene: TRBV28; D gene: .; CDR3 protein: CASSFSRTYEQYF; CDR3 DNA: TGTGCCAGCAGTTTTTCCAGGACCTACGAGCAGTACTTC
J gene: TRBJ2-5; clone size: few; V gene: TRBV5-4; D gene: .; CDR3 protein: CASSYNPGVLETQYF; CDR3 DNA: TGTGCCAGCAGCTACAACCCCGGGGTCCTGGAGACCCAGTACTTC
J gene: TRBJ2-1; clone size: .; V gene: TRBV12-3/TRBV12-4; D gene: TRBD2; CDR3 protein: CASNSGLAYNEQFF; CDR3 DNA: TGTGCCAGCAACTCAGGACTAGCCTACAATGAGCAGTTCTTC
J gene: TRBJ1-5; clone size: .; V gene: TRBV7-9; D gene: .; CDR3 protein: CASSGTKQPQHF; CDR3 DNA: TGTGCCAGCTCGGGGACCAAACAGCCCCAGCATTTT
J gene: TRBJ2-1; clone size: many; V gene: TRBV12-3/TRBV12-4; D gene: TRBD2; CDR3 protein: CASRPAGGPYNEQFF; CDR3 DNA: TGTGCCAGCAGACCAGCGGGAGGGCCCTACAATGAGCAGTTCTTC
J gene: TRBJ2-1; clone size: .; V gene: TRBV6-5; D gene: TRBD1; CDR3 protein: CVSTGTEHNEQFF; CDR3 DNA: TGTGTTAGCACCGGGACAGAACACAATGAGCAGTTCTTC
J gene: TRBJ1-1; clone size: many; V gene: TRBV29-1; D gene: .; CDR3 protein: CSVEKRTEAFF; CDR3 DNA: TGCAGCGTTGAAAAGAGGACTGAAGCTTTCTTT
J gene: TRBJ2-7; clone size: many; V gene: TRBV12-3/TRBV12-4; D gene: TRBD1; CDR3 protein: CASTRQGMEQYF; CDR3 DNA: TGTGCCAGCACCAGACAGGGAATGGAGCAGTACTTC
J gene: TRBJ1-2; clone size: few; V gene: TRBV5-4; D gene: .; CDR3 protein: CASSLETGYGYTF; CDR3 DNA: TGTGCCAGCAGCTTGGAAACGGGATATGGCTACACCTTC
J gene: TRBJ2-5; clone size: many; V gene: TRBV11-2; D gene: .; CDR3 protein: CASSLVGGGETQYF; CDR3 DNA: TGTGCCAGCAGCTTAGTCGGGGGCGGGGAGACCCAGTACTTC
J gene: TRBJ2-3; clone size: .; V gene: TRBV28; D gene: .; CDR3 protein: CASSSRQVTHTDTQYF; CDR3 DNA: TGTGCCAGCAGTTCACGGCAGGTGACTCACACTGATACGCAGTATTTT
J gene: TRBJ2-1; clone size: .; V gene: TRBV6-2/TRBV6-3; D gene: TRBD2; CDR3 protein: CASAGTSGRELSSYNEQFF; CDR3 DNA: TGTGCCAGCGCAGGGACTAGCGGGAGAGAGTTAAGCTCCTACAATGAGCAGTTCTTC
J gene: TRBJ2-5; clone size: many; V gene: TRBV5-5; D gene: .; CDR3 protein: CASSISETQYF; CDR3 DNA: TGTGCCAGCAGCATATCGGAGACCCAGTACTTC
J gene: TRBJ2-1; clone size: many; V gene: TRBV10-3; D gene: TRBD2; CDR3 protein: CAISESSLAAYDEQFF; CDR3 DNA: TGTGCCATCAGTGAGTCGAGCCTAGCGGCTTATGATGAGCAGTTCTTC
J gene: TRBJ2-1; clone size: once; V gene: TRBV7-8; D gene: TRBD2; CDR3 protein: CASSRQRTGDISGSSYNEHFF; CDR3 DNA: TGTGCCAGCAGCCGTCAGAGGACAGGAGATATTAGCGGGAGCTCCTACAATGAGCATTTCTTC
J gene: TRBJ2-5; clone size: .; V gene: TRBV11-3; D gene: TRBD1; CDR3 protein: CASKSGTGFQETQYF; CDR3 DNA: TGTGCCAGCAAGTCGGGGACAGGGTTCCAAGAGACTCAGTACTTC
J gene: TRBJ2-4; clone size: .; V gene: TRBV4-1; D gene: .; CDR3 protein: CANSVELGLRNIQYF; CDR3 DNA: TGCGCCAACAGTGTCGAACTGGGGCTTCGAAACATTCAGTACTTC
J gene: TRBJ1-6; clone size: .; V gene: TRBV28; D gene: .; CDR3 protein: CASSRFQGGGNSPLHF; CDR3 DNA: TGTGCCAGCAGCCGTTTCCAAGGGGGGGGTAATTCACCCCTCCACTTT
J gene: TRBJ2-2; clone size: many; V gene: TRBV6-1; D gene: TRBD2; CDR3 protein: CASSETRLATGELFF; CDR3 DNA: TGTGCCAGCAGTGAAACGAGACTAGCGACCGGGGAGCTGTTTTTT
J gene: TRBJ2-7; clone size: many; V gene: TRBV4-2; D gene: .; CDR3 protein: CASSQGGDEQYF; CDR3 DNA: TGTGCCAGCAGCCAAGGAGGGGACGAGCAGTACTTC
J gene: TRBJ2-3; clone size: .; V gene: TRBV11-2; D gene: TRBD2; CDR3 protein: CASGLGGRVRDTQYF; CDR3 DNA: TGTGCCAGCGGCTTAGGTGGGAGGGTGAGAGATACGCAGTATTTT
J gene: TRBJ1-1; clone size: few; V gene: TRBV6-6; D gene: .; CDR3 protein: CASSRVRGTEAFF; CDR3 DNA: TGTGCCAGCAGTCGGGTCCGAGGCACTGAAGCTTTCTTT
J gene: TRBJ1-1; clone size: many; V gene: TRBV29-1; D gene: .; CDR3 protein: CSVGYALGTAGNTEAFF; CDR3 DNA: TGCAGCGTTGGGTACGCTTTAGGAACGGCCGGTAACACTGAAGCTTTCTTT